This T cell receptor beta chain emerged from a study of blood T cell repertoires in COVID-19. The wider study: Samples taken during acute and convalescent COVID-19 were collected in the United States, Italy and Spain. Sources were T cells, B-cell-depleted T cells, or PBMCs; the material itself was cDNA or gDNA.

This clone appeared a few times. Authors' processing steps: Reference gene primer amplification gave estimated nucleated cell counts. Sequencing used immunoSEQ multiplex PCR; TCRdb keeps in-frame clones, though not all of them. V and J calls and clone size are copied from that table; D and trimming were computed from the DNA. The sample yields around 160,000 clones, more than 80% seen once. CDR1 LNHDA and CDR2 SQIVND come from the germline V gene (reference sequence). Trimming removed 4 bases at V and 10 bases at J, with 16 bases between. The CDR3 runs 13 residues. Material: peripheral blood. J is TRBJ1-1 and V is TRBV19, with a weak D call TRBD1 (5 bases). This clonotype was obtained from a human donor with acute or convalescent COVID-19. The donor label of this sample is uncertain. The CDR3 nucleotides are TGTGCCAGTAGTACTAGGACAACCGGGAGAGCTTTCTTT. Protein: CASSTRTTGRAFF.